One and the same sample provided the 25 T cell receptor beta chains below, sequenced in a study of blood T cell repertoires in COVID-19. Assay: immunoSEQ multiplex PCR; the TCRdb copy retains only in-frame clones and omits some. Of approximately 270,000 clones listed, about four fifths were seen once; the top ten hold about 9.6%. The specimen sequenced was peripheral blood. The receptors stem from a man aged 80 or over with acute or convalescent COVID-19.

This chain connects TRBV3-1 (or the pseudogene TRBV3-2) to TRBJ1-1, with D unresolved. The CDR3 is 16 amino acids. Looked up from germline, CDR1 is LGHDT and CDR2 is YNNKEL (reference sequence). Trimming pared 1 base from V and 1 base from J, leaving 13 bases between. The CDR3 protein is CASSQAVGVGNTEAFF. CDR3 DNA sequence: TGTGCCAGCAGCCAAGCTGTTGGAGTGGGGAACACTGAAGCTTTCTTT.

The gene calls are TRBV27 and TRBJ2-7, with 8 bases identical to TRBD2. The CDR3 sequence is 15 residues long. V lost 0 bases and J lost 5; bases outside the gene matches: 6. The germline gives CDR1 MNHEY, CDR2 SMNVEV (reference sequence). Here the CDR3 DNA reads TGTGCCAGCAGTTTATCGAGCGGGAGAAAGAACGAGCAGTACTTC. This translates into CASSLSSGRKNEQYF.

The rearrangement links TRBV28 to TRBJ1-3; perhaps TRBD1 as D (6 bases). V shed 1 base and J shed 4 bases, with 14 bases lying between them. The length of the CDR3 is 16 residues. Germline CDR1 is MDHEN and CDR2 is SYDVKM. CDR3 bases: TGTGCCAGCAGTTTATTGCAGGGGTTGAAAGGAAACACCATATATTTT. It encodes CASSLLQGLKGNTIYF.

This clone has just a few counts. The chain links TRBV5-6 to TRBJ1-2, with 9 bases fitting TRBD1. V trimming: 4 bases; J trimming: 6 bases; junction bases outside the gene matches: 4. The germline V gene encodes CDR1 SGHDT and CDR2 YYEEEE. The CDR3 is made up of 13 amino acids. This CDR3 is CASSLGQGNGYTF. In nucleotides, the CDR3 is TGTGCCAGCAGCCTGGGACAGGGAAATGGCTACACCTTC.

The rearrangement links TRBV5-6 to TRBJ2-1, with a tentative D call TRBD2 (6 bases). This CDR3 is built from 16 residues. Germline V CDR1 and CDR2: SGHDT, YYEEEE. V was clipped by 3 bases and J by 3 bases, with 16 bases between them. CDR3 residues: CASSSIRGTLYNEQFF. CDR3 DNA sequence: TGTGCCAGCAGCTCGATCCGGGGGACCCTCTACAATGAGCAGTTCTTC.

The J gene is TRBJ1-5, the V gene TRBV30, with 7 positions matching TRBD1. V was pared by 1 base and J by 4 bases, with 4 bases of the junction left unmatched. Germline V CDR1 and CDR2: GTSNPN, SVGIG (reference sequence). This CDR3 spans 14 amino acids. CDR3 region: CAWSGTGQNQPQHF. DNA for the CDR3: TGTGCCTGGAGTGGGACAGGCCAAAATCAGCCCCAGCATTTT.

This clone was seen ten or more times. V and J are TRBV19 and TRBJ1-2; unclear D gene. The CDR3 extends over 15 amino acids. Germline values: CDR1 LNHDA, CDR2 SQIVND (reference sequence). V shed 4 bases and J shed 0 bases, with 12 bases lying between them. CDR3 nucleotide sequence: TGTGCCAGTAGTACCACTCCTCTTGCTAACTATGGCTACACCTTC. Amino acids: CASSTTPLANYGYTF.

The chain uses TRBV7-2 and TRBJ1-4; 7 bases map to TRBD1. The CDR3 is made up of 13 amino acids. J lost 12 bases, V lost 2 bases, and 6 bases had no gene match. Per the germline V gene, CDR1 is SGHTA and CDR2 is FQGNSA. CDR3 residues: CASSLKTGRELFF. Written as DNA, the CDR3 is TGTGCCAGCAGCTTAAAGACAGGGAGAGAACTGTTTTTT.

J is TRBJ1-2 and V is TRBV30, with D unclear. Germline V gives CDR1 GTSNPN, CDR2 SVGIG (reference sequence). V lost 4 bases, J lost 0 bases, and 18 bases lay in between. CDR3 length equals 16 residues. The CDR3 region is CAWKNLGVFANYGYTF. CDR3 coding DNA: TGTGCCTGGAAGAATCTAGGTGTCTTCGCTAACTATGGCTACACCTTC. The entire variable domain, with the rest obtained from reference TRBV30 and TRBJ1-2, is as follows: SQTIHQWPATLVQPVGSPLSLECTVEGTSNPNLYWYRQAAGRGLQLLFYSVGIGQISSEVPQNLSASRPQDRQFILSSKKLLLSDSGFYLCAWKNLGVFANYGYTFGSGTRLTVV.

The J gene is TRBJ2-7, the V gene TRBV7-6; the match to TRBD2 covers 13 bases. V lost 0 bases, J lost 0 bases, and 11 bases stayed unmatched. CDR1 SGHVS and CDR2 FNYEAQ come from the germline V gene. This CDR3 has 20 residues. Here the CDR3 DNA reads TGTGCCAGCAGCTTAGCGCCGGGTGGACTAGCGGGGGCCTACTCCTACGAGCAGTACTTC. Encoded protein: CASSLAPGGLAGAYSYEQYF. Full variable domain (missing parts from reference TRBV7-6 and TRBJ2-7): GAGVSQSPRYKVTKRGQDVALRCDPISGHVSLYWYRQALGQGPEFLTYFNYEAQQDKSGLPNDRFSAERPEGSISTLTIQRTEQRDSAMYRCASSLAPGGLAGAYSYEQYFGPGTRLTVT.

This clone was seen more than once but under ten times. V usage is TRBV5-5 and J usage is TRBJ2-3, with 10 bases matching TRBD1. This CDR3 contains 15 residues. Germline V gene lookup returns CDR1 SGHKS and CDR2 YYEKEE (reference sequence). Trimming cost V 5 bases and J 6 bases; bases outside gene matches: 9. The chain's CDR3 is CASRLAGQGTDTQYF. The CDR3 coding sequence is TGTGCCAGCAGGTTAGCGGGACAGGGGACCGATACGCAGTATTTT.

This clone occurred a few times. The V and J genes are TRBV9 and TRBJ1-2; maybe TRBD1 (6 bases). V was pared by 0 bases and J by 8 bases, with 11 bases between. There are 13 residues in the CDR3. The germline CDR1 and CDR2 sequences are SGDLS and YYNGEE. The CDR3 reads CASSVGQGHGYTF. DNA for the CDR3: TGTGCCAGCAGCGTAGGGCAGGGGCACGGCTACACCTTC. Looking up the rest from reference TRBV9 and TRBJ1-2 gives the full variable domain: DSGVTQTPKHLITATGQRVTLRCSPRSGDLSVYWYQQSLDQGLQFLIQYYNGEERAKGNILERFSAQQFPDLHSELNLSSLELGDSALYFCASSVGQGHGYTFGSGTRLTVV.

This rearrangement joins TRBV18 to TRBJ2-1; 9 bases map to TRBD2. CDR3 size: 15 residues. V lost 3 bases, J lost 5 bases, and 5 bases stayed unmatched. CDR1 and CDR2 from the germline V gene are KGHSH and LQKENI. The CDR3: CASSPGLARHNEQFF. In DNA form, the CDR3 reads TGTGCCAGCTCACCGGGACTAGCTAGACACAATGAGCAGTTCTTC.

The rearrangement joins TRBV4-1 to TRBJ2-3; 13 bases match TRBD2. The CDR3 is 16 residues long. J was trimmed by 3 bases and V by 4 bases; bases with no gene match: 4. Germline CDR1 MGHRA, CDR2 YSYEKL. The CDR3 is CASSPRLAGGTDTQYF. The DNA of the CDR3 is TGCGCCAGCAGCCCCCGACTAGCGGGGGGAACAGATACGCAGTATTTT.

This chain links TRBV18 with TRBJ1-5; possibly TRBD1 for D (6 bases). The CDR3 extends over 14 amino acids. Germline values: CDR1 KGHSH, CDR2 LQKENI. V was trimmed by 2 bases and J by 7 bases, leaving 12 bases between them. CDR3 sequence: CASSPEQGGQPQHF. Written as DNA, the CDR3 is TGTGCCAGCTCACCAGAACAGGGAGGGCAGCCCCAGCATTTT.

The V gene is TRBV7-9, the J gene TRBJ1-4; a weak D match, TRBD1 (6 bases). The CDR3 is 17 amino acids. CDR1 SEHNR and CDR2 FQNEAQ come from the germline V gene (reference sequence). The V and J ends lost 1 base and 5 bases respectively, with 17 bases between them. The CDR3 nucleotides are TGTGCCAGCAGCTTAGTAGGCAGGGGAGAGGTGAATGAAAAACTGTTTTTT. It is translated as CASSLVGRGEVNEKLFF.

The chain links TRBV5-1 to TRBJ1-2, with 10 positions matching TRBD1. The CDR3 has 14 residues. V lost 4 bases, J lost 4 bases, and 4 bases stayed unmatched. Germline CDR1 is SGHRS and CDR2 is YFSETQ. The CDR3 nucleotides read TGCGCCAGCAGCCCGGGGACAGGGGTCTATGGCTACACCTTC. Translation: CASSPGTGVYGYTF.

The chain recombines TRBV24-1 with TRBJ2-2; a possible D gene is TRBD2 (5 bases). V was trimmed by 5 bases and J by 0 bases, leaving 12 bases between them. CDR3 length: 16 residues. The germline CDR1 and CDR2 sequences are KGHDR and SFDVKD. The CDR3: CATSAATLANTGELFF. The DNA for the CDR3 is TGTGCCACCAGTGCTGCGACACTAGCGAACACCGGGGAGCTGTTTTTT.

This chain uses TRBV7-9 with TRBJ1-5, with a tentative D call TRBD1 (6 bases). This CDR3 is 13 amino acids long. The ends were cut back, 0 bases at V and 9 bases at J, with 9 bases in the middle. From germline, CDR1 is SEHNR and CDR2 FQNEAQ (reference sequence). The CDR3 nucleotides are TGTGCCAGCAGCTTAGCATCACAGGGGCCCCAGCATTTT. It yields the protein CASSLASQGPQHF.

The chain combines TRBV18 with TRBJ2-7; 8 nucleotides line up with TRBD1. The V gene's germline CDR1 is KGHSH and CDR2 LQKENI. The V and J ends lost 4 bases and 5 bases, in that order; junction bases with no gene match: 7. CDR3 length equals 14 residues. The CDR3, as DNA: TGTGCCAGCTCACTCGGACAGGGTATCGACGAGCAGTACTTC. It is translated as CASSLGQGIDEQYF.

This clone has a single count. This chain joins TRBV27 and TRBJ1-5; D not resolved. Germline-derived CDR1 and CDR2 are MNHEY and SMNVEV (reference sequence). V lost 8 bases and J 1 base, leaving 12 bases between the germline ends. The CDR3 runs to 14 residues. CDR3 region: CASGRVGSNQPQHF. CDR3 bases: TGTGCCAGCGGGAGGGTTGGAAGCAATCAGCCCCAGCATTTT.

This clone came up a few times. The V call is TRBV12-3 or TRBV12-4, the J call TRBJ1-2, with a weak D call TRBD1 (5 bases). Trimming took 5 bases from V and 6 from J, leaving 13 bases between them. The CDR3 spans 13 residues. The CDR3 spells CASSVRRGNGYTF. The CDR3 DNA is TGTGCCAGCAGTGTACGACGGGGGAATGGCTACACCTTC.

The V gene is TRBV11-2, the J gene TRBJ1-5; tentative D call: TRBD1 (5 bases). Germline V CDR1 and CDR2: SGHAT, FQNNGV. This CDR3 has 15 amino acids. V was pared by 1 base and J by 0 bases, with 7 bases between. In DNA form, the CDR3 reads TGTGCCAGCAGCTTAGGGGGACTTAGCAATCAGCCCCAGCATTTT. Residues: CASSLGGLSNQPQHF.

CDR3 DNA sequence: TGTGCCAGCAGGGACAGGGGCCGTTCACCCCTCCACTTT. The encoded protein is CASRDRGRSPLHF. The gene calls are TRBV2 and TRBJ1-6; 9 bases align to TRBD1. The CDR3 is made up of 13 amino acids. V gave up 6 bases and J gave up 9 bases; unmatched junction bases: 3. In germline, CDR1 is SNHLY, CDR2 FYNNEI.

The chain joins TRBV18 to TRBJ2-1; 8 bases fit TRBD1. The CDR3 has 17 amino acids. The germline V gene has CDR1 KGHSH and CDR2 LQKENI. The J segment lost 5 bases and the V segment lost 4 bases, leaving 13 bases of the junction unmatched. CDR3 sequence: CASSRTRWDRLNNEQFF. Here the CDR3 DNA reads TGTGCCAGCTCACGTACCCGGTGGGACAGGCTAAACAATGAGCAGTTCTTC. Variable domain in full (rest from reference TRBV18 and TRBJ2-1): NAGVMQNPRHLVRRRGQEARLRCSPMKGHSHVYWYRQLPEEGLKFMVYLQKENIIDESGMPKERFSAEFPKEGPSILRIQQVVRGDSAAYFCASSRTRWDRLNNEQFFGPGTRLTVL.